The 5 T cell receptor beta chains below come from one sample, sequenced in a study of blood T cells in healthy people across ages. Through a sample-barcoded 5' primer and a J-beta primer mix, a second PCR was run for roughly 6 to 12 cycles. TCRdb redid the calling of the 5' RACE reads with MiXCR, one entry per CDR3 protein. The sample has under 950,000 distinct CDR3 sequences, around a fifth seen once. The sample was blood. These receptor sequences come from an older man in good health.

This clonotype showed up just a few times. The J gene is TRBJ2-6, the V gene TRBV2, with TRBD1 identical over 8 bases. The CDR3 is made up of 17 amino acids. The germline V gene has CDR1 SNHLY and CDR2 FYNNEI. V trimming: 6 bases; J trimming: 4 bases; junction bases outside the gene matches: 11. The CDR3 region has the DNA TGTGCCAGCAGGTTGGACAGGGTATTCGGAGGGGCCAACGTCCTGACTTTC. As protein: CASRLDRVFGGANVLTF. The whole variable domain, remainder taken from reference TRBV2 and TRBJ2-6, is EPEVTQTPSHQVTQMGQEVILRCVPISNHLYFYWYRQILGQKVEFLVSFYNNEISEKSEIFDDQFSVERPDGSNFTLKIRSTKLEDSAMYFCASRLDRVFGGANVLTFGAGSRLTVL.

The chain has TRBV15 and TRBJ2-5; D is possibly TRBD2 (5 bases). The V end was cut by 3 bases, the J end by 2 bases, with 10 bases between. Per germline, CDR1 LNHNV and CDR2 YYDKDF (reference sequence). There are 14 residues in the CDR3. The CDR3 nucleotides read TGTGCCACCAGCAGGGAGGCTCGACAAGAGACCCAGTACTTC. Translated: CATSREARQETQYF.

The CDR3 coding sequence is TGTGCCAGCAGCGCCGCTCTTGGCGGGGGGCCCACGTGGGGAGTCAATGAGCAGTTCTTC. Translating gives CASSAALGGGPTWGVNEQFF. The chain carries TRBV12-3 or TRBV12-4 and TRBJ2-1; the match to TRBD2 covers 8 bases. V was clipped by 6 bases and J by 6 bases; unmatched bases: 25. This CDR3 spans 20 amino acids.

Concerning this clonotype: This could be a read error, since a much larger clone is one nucleotide away. This chain joins TRBV6-1 and TRBJ1-1, with a weak D call TRBD1 (5 bases). Germline CDR1 is MNHNS and CDR2 is SASEGT. The CDR3 spans 14 residues. Trimming left V 2 bases short and J 11 bases short, with 18 bases between. DNA of the CDR3: TGTGCCAGCAGTGAAAACCTCGGGGGTGTGCAGGCTTTCTTT. Translation gives CASSENLGGVQAFF.

This clonotype has more than one count but fewer than ten. V gene TRBV20-1 combines with J gene TRBJ2-3; 8 nucleotides match TRBD2. Trimming took 1 base from V and 6 from J; bases not matched to a gene: 9. The CDR3 is 15 residues long. Germline V CDR1 and CDR2: DFQATT, SNEGSKA (reference sequence). The chain's CDR3 is CSARVARGGPDTQYF. The CDR3 DNA sequence: TGCAGTGCTAGAGTGGCTCGGGGGGGCCCCGATACGCAGTATTTT.